The clone carrying this T cell receptor beta chain was recorded at least ten times. The authors built TCR beta libraries using iRepertoire HTBI primers and Arm-PCR of CDR3 regions. MiXCR was run by TCRdb on the multiplex PCR reads, yielding one entry per CDR3 protein. The sample contains over 450,000 distinct CDR3 sequences, about 12% of which appear only once. This sample is drawn from a study of regulatory T cells in long-lasting Graves disease. Time point here: newly diagnosed GD, antithyroid drugs for less than 3 months. Extracted RNA from PBMCs served as the source of the TCR library. Germline values: CDR1 LGHDT, CDR2 YNNKEL (reference sequence). The CDR3 sequence is 15 residues long. The trim removed 6 bases at V and 4 bases at J, leaving 11 bases unmatched. These data also formed part of another study, on T cells in Graves' hyperthyroidism and ophthalmopathy.

The TCR was taken from a woman aged 25 to 39 with Graves disease. The specimen comprised peripheral blood mononuclear cells (PBMCs), sampled at new diagnosis, from a patient treated with antithyroid drugs. The chain carries TRBV3-1 and TRBJ2-7; TRBD1 matches at 8 bases. The CDR3 region has the DNA TGTGCCAGCAGTTTTACAGGGGGTAAAGCATACGAGCAGTACTTC. Translation gives CASSFTGGKAYEQYF.